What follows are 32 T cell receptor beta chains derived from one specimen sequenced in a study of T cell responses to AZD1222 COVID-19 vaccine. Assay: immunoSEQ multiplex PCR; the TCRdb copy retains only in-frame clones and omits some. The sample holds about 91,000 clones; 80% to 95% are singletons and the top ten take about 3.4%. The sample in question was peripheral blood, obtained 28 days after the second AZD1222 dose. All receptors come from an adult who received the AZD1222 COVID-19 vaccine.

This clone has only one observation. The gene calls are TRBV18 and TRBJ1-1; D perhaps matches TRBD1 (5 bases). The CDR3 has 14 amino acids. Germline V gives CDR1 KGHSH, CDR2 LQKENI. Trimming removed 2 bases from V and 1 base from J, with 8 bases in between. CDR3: CASSPVTANTEAFF. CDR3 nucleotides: TGTGCCAGCTCACCAGTGACAGCGAACACTGAAGCTTTCTTT.

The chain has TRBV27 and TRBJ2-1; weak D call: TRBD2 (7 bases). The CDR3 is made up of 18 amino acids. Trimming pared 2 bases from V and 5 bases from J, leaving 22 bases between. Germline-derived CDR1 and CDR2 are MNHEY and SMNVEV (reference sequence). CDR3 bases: TGTGCCAGCAGTTTAACCGGGACATCGGGGGGTTCGGACAATGAGCAGTTCTTC. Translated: CASSLTGTSGGSDNEQFF.

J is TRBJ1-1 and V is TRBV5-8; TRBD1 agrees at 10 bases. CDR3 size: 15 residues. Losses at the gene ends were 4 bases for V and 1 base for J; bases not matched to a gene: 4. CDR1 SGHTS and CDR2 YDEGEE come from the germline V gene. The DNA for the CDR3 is TGTGCCAGCAGCCGGGACAGGGGACAGAACACTGAAGCTTTCTTT. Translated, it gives CASSRDRGQNTEAFF.

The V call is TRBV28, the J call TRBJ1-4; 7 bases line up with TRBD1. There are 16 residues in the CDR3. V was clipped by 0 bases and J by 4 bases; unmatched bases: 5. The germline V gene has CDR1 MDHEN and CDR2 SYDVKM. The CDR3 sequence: CASSLWGGQLNEKLFF. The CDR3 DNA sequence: TGTGCCAGCAGTTTATGGGGGGGACAGCTTAATGAAAAACTGTTTTTT. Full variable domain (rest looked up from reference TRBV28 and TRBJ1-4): DVKVTQSSRYLVKRTGEKVFLECVQDMDHENMFWYRQDPGLGLRLIYFSYDVKMKEKGDIPEGYSVSREKKERFSLILESASTNQTSMYLCASSLWGGQLNEKLFFGSGTQLSVL.

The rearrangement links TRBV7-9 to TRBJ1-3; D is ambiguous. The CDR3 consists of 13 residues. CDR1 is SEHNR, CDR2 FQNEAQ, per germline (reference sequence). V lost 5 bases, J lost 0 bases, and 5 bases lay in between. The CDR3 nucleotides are TGTGCCAGCAGCCTTTACTCTGGAAACACCATATATTTT. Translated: CASSLYSGNTIYF.

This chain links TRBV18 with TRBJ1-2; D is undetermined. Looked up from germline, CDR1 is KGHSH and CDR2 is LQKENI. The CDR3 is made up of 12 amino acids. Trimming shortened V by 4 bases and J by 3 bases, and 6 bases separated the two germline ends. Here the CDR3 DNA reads TGTGCCAGCTCACTGGATGACTATGGCTACACCTTC. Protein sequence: CASSLDDYGYTF.

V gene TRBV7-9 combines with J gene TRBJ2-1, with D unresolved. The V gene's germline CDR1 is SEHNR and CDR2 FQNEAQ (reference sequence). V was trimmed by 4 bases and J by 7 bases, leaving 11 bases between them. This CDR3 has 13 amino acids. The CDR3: CASSSDLRNEQFF. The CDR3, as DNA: TGTGCCAGCAGCTCGGACCTGAGGAATGAGCAGTTCTTC.

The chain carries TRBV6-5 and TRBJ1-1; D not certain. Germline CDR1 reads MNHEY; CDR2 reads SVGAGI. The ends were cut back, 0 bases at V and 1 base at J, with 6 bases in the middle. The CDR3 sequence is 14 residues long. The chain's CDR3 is CASSYSPGNTEAFF. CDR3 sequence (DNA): TGTGCCAGCAGTTACTCTCCCGGGAACACTGAAGCTTTCTTT.

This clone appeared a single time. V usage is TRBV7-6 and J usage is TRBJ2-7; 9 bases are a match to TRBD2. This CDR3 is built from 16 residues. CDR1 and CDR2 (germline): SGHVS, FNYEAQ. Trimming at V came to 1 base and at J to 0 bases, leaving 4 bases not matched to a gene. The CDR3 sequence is CASSLEAGGSSYEQYF. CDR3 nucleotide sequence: TGTGCCAGCAGCTTAGAAGCGGGGGGCTCCTCCTACGAGCAGTACTTC.

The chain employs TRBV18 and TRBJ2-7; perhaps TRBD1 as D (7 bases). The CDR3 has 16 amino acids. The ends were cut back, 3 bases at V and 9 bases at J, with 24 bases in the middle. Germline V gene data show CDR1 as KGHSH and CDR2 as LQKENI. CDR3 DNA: TGTGCCAGCTCACCGCGCGGGGACAGACAAGGATGGGGGCAGTACTTC. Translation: CASSPRGDRQGWGQYF.

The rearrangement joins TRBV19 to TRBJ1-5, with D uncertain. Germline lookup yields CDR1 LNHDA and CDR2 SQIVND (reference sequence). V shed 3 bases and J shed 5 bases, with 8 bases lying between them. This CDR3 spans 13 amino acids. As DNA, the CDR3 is TGTGCCAGTAGTATGGGAAGAGATCAGCCCCAGCATTTT. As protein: CASSMGRDQPQHF.

The CDR3 is CASTSLRGAGYTF. DNA of the CDR3: TGTGCCAGCACCTCTCTGAGGGGTGCTGGCTACACCTTC. The chain recombines TRBV12-3 or TRBV12-4 with TRBJ1-2; D is possibly TRBD1 (5 bases). This CDR3 is built from 13 residues. The V and J ends lost 7 bases and 7 bases respectively, with 16 bases between them.

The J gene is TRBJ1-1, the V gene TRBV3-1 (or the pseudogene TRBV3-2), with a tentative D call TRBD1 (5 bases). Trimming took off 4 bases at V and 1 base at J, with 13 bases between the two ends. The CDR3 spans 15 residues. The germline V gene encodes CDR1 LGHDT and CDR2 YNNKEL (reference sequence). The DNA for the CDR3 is TGTGCCAGCAGCCGAAGGGGAGGCAAGAACACTGAAGCTTTCTTT. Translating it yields CASSRRGGKNTEAFF.

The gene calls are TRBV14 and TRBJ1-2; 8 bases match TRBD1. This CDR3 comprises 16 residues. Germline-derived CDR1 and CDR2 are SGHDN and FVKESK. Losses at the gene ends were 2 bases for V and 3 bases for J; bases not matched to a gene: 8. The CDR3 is CASSQHKTGEDYGYTF. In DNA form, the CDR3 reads TGTGCCAGCAGCCAACATAAGACAGGGGAGGACTATGGCTACACCTTC. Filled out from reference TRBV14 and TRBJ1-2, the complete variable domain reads EAGVTQFPSHSVIEKGQTVTLRCDPISGHDNLYWYRRVMGKEIKFLLHFVKESKQDESGMPNNRFLAERTGGTYSTLKVQPAELEDSGVYFCASSQHKTGEDYGYTFGSGTRLTVV.

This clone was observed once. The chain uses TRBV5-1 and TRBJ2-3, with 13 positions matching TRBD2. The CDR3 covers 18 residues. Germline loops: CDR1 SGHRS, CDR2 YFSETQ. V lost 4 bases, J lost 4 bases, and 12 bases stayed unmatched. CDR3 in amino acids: CASSVSTSGGWLADTQYF. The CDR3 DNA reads TGCGCCAGCAGCGTATCGACTAGCGGGGGGTGGCTGGCAGATACGCAGTATTTT. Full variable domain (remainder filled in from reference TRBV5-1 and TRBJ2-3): KAGVTQTPRYLIKTRGQQVTLSCSPISGHRSVSWYQQTPGQGLQFLFEYFSETQRNKGNFPGRFSGRQFSNSRSEMNVSTLELGDSALYLCASSVSTSGGWLADTQYFGPGTRLTVL.

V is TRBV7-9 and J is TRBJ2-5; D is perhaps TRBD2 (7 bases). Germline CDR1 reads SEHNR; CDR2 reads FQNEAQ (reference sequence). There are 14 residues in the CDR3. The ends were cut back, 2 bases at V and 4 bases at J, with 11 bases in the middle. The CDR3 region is CASSLPGGLETQYF. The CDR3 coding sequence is TGTGCCAGCAGCTTACCGGGGGGCTTAGAGACCCAGTACTTC.

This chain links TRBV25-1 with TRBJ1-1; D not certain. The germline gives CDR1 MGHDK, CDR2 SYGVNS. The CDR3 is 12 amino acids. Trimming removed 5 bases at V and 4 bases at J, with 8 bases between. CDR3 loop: CASSKGPTEAFF. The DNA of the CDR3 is TGTGCCAGCAGTAAAGGGCCCACTGAAGCTTTCTTT.

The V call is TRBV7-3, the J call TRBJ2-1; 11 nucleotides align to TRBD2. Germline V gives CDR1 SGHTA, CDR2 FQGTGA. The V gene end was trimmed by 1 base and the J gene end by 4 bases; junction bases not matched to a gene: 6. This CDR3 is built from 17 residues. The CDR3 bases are TGTGCCAGCAGCTTAAGGGCTAGCGGGGGGATATACAATGAGCAGTTCTTC. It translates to CASSLRASGGIYNEQFF.

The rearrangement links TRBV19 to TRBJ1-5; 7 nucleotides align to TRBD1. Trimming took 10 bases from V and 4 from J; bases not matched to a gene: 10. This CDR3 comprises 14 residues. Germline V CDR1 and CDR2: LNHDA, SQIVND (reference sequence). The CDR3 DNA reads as TGTGCCACTAAGACAGGGCCAGGGAATCAGCCCCAGCATTTT. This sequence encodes CATKTGPGNQPQHF.

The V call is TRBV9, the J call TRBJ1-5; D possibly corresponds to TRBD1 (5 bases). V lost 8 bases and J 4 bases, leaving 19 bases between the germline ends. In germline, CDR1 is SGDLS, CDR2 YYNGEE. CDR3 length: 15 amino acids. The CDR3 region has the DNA TGTGCCAGTTCCCCGGAAGGGGAAAGAAATCAGCCCCAGCATTTT. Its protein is CASSPEGERNQPQHF.

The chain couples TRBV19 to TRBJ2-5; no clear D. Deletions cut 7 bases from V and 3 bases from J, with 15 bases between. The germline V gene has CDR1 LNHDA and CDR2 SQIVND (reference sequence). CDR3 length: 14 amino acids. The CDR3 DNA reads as TGTGCCAGTAATCGTCCGGGTTCTGAAGAGACCCAGTACTTC. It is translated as CASNRPGSEETQYF.

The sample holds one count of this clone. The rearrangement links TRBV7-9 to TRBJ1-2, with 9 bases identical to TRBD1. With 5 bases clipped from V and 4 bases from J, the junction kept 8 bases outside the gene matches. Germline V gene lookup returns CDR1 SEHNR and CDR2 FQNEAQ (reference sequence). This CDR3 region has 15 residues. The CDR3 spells CASSTPVTGGYGYTF. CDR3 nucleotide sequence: TGTGCCAGCAGCACTCCAGTGACAGGGGGCTATGGCTACACCTTC.

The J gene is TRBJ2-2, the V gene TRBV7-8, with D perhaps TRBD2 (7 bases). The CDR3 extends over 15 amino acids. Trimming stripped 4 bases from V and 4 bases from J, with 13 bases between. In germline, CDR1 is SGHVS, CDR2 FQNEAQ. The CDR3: CASSSWGGGTGELFF. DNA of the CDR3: TGTGCCAGCAGCTCCTGGGGAGGGGGCACCGGGGAGCTGTTTTTT.

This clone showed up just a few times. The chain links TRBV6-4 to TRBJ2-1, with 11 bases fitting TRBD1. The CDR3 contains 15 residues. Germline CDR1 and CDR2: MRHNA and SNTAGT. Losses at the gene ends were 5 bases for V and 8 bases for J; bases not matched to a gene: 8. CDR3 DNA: TGTGCCAGCAGTCTCGGACAGGGGGCTGCGGATGAGCAGTTCTTC. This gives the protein CASSLGQGAADEQFF.

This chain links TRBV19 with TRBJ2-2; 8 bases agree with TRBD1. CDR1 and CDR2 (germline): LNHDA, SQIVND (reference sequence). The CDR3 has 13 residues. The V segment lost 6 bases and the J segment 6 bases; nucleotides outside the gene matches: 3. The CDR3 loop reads CASRDRGAGELFF. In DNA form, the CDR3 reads TGTGCCAGTAGAGACAGGGGAGCCGGGGAGCTGTTTTTT.

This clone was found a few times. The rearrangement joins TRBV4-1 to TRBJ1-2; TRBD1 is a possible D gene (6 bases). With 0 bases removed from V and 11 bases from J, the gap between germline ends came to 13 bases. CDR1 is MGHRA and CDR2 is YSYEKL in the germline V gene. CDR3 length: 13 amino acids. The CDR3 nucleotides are TGCGCCAGCAGCCAAGATATGGGACATCAATACACCTTC. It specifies CASSQDMGHQYTF.

CDR3 amino acids: CASSLALRQGNSPLHF. The CDR3 region has the DNA TGTGCCAGCAGCTTAGCGCTGAGACAGGGGAATTCACCCCTCCACTTT. V is TRBV7-2 and J is TRBJ1-6; 8 bases are a match to TRBD1. The V segment lost 0 bases and the J segment 7 bases; nucleotides outside the gene matches: 5. Germline V gene sequence: CDR1 SGHTA, CDR2 FQGNSA. The length of the CDR3 is 16 residues.

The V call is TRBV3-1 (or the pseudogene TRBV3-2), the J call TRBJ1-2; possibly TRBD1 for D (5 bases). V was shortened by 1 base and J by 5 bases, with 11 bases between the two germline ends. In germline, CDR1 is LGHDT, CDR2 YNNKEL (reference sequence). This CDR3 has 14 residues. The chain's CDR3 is CASSQGRGEYGYTF. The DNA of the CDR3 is TGTGCCAGCAGCCAAGGGAGGGGTGAATATGGCTACACCTTC.

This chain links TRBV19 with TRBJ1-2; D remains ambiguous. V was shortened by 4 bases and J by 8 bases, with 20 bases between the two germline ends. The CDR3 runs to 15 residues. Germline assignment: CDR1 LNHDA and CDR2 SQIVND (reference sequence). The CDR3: CASSTGGFSSSGYTF. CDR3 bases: TGTGCCAGTAGTACAGGAGGGTTCTCTTCGTCAGGCTACACCTTC. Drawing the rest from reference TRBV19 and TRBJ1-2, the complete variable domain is DGGITQSPKYLFRKEGQNVTLSCEQNLNHDAMYWYRQDPGQGLRLIYYSQIVNDFQKGDIAEGYSVSREKKESFPLTVTSAQKNPTAFYLCASSTGGFSSSGYTFGSGTRLTVV.

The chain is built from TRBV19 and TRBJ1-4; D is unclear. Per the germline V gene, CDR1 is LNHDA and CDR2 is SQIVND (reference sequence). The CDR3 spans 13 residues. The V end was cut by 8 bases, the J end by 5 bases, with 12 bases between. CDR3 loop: CASSRGRNEKLFF. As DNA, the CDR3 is TGTGCCAGTTCCCGAGGACGGAATGAAAAACTGTTTTTT.

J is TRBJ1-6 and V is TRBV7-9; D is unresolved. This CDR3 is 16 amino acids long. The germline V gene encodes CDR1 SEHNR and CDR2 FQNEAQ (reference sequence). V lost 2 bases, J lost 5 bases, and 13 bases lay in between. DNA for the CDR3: TGTGCCAGCAGCTTAAGTCTCACGGAAGATAATTCACCCCTCCACTTT. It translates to CASSLSLTEDNSPLHF.

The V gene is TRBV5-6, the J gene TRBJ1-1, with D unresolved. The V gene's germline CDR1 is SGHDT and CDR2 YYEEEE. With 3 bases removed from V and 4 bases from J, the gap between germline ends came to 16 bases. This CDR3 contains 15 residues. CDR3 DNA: TGTGCCAGCAGCTCCCTGTGGGGAGTTATCACTGAAGCTTTCTTT. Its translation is CASSSLWGVITEAFF.